What follows are 9 T cell receptor beta chains derived from one specimen sequenced in a study of response to subunit inactivated influenza vaccine. TCRdb re-derived calls from the RT-PCR reads in MiXCR, one entry per CDR3 protein. The sample includes over 150,000 distinct CDR3 sequences, about 10% of them seen just once. The sequenced sample was CD8+ T cells sorted from PBMCs, obtained roughly 24 months after vaccination. Receptor source: a man in his fifties or sixties who received an inactivated influenza vaccine.

V gene TRBV12-3 or TRBV12-4 combines with J gene TRBJ1-3; 7 bases match TRBD1. Trimming removed 7 bases from V and 8 bases from J; junction bases left unmatched: 8. The CDR3 is made up of 13 amino acids. The CDR3 DNA sequence: TGTGCCAGCACACGGACAGGCGTCGACACCATATATTTT. Translated: CASTRTGVDTIYF.

This clonotype was seen a handful of times. The chain links TRBV14 to TRBJ1-1; 8 positions agree with TRBD1. There are 14 residues in the CDR3. J was trimmed by 1 base and V by 5 bases; bases with no gene match: 3. The germline CDR1 and CDR2 sequences are SGHDN and FVKESK. CDR3 nucleotides: TGTGCCAGCAGCTTCGGGACAGGGAACACTGAAGCTTTCTTT. It specifies CASSFGTGNTEAFF.

The rearrangement links TRBV14 to TRBJ2-7; D ambiguous. Germline CDR1 reads SGHDN; CDR2 reads FVKESK. The length of the CDR3 is 17 residues. The V and J ends lost 2 bases and 5 bases respectively, with 22 bases between them. The CDR3 loop is CASSQFAELSPTDEQYF. The CDR3 coding sequence is TGTGCCAGCAGCCAATTTGCAGAATTAAGTCCTACGGACGAGCAGTACTTC.

A few counts support this clonotype. The chain recombines TRBV25-1 with TRBJ1-6; possible D gene TRBD1, 6 bases. This CDR3 region has 17 residues. CDR1 is MGHDK, CDR2 SYGVNS, per germline. V shed 4 bases and J shed 8 bases, with 21 bases lying between them. The CDR3 protein is CASSGSQGKILYSPLHF. The CDR3 DNA sequence: TGTGCCAGCAGTGGAAGTCAGGGGAAAATTCTGTATTCACCCCTCCACTTT.

V gene TRBV9 combines with J gene TRBJ1-1; unclear D gene. V was trimmed by 7 bases and J by 5 bases, leaving 12 bases between them. Per germline, CDR1 SGDLS and CDR2 YYNGEE. This CDR3 region has 12 residues. The CDR3 sequence: CASSSVRTEAFF. CDR3 coding DNA: TGTGCCAGCTCATCGGTCCGTACTGAAGCTTTCTTT.

This clonotype was found a few times. The chain employs TRBV29-1 and TRBJ2-5, with D perhaps matching TRBD2 (6 bases). Germline CDR1 is SQVTM and CDR2 is ANQGSEA. The CDR3 spans 13 residues. The V end lost 6 bases, the J end lost 2 bases, and 13 bases lay between the germline ends. CDR3 amino acids: CSVEGQKQETQYF. The CDR3 region has the DNA TGCAGCGTGGAGGGGCAAAAACAAGAGACCCAGTACTTC. The full variable domain, in which reference TRBV29-1 and TRBJ2-5 provide the parts outside the CDR3, is SAVISQKPSRDICQRGTSLTIQCQVDSQVTMMFWYRQQPGQSLTLIATANQGSEATYESGFVIDKFPISRPNLTFSTLTVSNMSPEDSSIYLCSVEGQKQETQYFGPGTRLLVL.

This rearrangement joins TRBV2 to TRBJ2-1; 12 bases agree with TRBD1. V trimming: 10 bases; J trimming: 8 bases; junction bases outside the gene matches: 9. The CDR3 length is 14 residues. The germline gives CDR1 SNHLY, CDR2 FYNNEI. In DNA form, the CDR3 reads TGTGCCACCTCTCGGGGACAGGGGGCGCATGAGCAGTTCTTC. Its translation: CATSRGQGAHEQFF.

As for this clonotype: A much larger clone is a single base away; this may be a read error. This chain links TRBV6-5 with TRBJ2-7; the D is unclear. Germline assignment: CDR1 MNHEY and CDR2 SVGAGI. This CDR3 has 15 amino acids. V lost 0 bases, J lost 1 base, and 10 bases lay in between. The CDR3 region has the DNA TGTGCCAGCAGTTACTCTTCGGCAGCATCCTACGAGCAGTACTTC. It translates to CASSYSSAASYEQYF.

The chain recombines TRBV9 with TRBJ2-1; no definite D call. Trimming shortened V by 2 bases and J by 2 bases, and 11 bases separated the two germline ends. The CDR3 has 15 residues. Germline assignment: CDR1 SGDLS and CDR2 YYNGEE. The CDR3 here is CASSVSINAYNEQFF. The CDR3 nucleotides read TGTGCCAGCAGCGTCTCGATTAACGCCTACAATGAGCAGTTCTTC.